This TCR beta chain was captured in a study of memory CD8 T cells in hepatitis C reinfection. Sequencing was performed with immunoSEQ multiplex PCR; in TCRdb, only in-frame clones are kept and a portion is missing. The sample includes over 45,000 clones, approximately 89% of them seen just once. Germline CDR1 and CDR2: MNHEY and SMNVEV (reference sequence). V shed 2 bases and J shed 3 bases, with 12 bases lying between them. This CDR3 has 15 residues. Noted time point: pre-reinfection, 55 to 20 weeks before reinfection detection. No in vitro expansion preceded TCR sequencing of the sorted cells. Control naive CD8 T cells came from a couple of donors at all three reinfection time points.

The sequenced sample consisted of naive CD8+ T cells sorted from blood. This clonotype originated in a man aged 18 to 30 with hepatitis C virus infection. The chain recombines TRBV27 with TRBJ2-3; the D gene is possibly TRBD1 (6 bases). CDR3 amino acids: CASSLHVQGTDTQYF. Written as DNA, the CDR3 is TGTGCCAGCAGTTTACATGTACAGGGAACAGATACGCAGTATTTT.